The rows below give T cell receptor beta chains drawn from one sample of a study of CD8+ T cells in alopecia areata. Sequencing used immunoSEQ multiplex PCR; TCRdb keeps in-frame clones, though not all of them. The sample yields roughly 60,000 clones, roughly two fifths seen once. The sample taken for sequencing was NKG2D-low CD8+ T cells sorted from blood. The receptor set was obtained from a human donor with alopecia areata. The CDR3 runs from the conserved cysteine through the conserved F or W. Each record gives: clone size, V gene, D gene, J gene, CDR3 protein, CDR3 DNA. A D gene is named only where the DNA matches it firmly. The size field is filled for only some rows; it gives once, few, many or a size class.

>once|TRBV2|NA|TRBJ2-4
CASSDERLAKNIQYF
TGTGCCAGCAGTGACGAAAGGCTAGCCAAAAACATTCAGTACTTC
>many|TRBV7-9|NA|TRBJ1-4
CASSGVWDEKLFF
TGTGCCAGCTCCGGGGTCTGGGATGAAAAACTGTTTTTT
>NA|TRBV13|TRBD1|TRBJ2-3
CASSAGTGKQAQYF
TGTGCCAGCAGCGCCGGGACAGGGAAGCAGGCGCAGTATTTT
>NA|TRBV4-2|TRBD1|TRBJ2-7
CASSQPVTGGLYEQYF
TGTGCCAGCAGCCAGCCCGTGACAGGGGGTCTCTACGAGCAGTACTTC
>NA|TRBV7-2|NA|TRBJ2-5
CASRDIFVETQYF
TGTGCCAGCAGGGACATCTTTGTGGAGACCCAGTACTTC
>NA|TRBV14|NA|TRBJ2-4
CARGDIAKNIQYF
TGTGCCAGGGGGGACATAGCCAAAAACATTCAGTACTTC
>NA|TRBV29-1|NA|TRBJ2-2
CSVFLGDSSTGELFF
TGCAGCGTTTTTCTCGGGGACTCTTCTACCGGGGAGCTGTTTTTT
>NA|TRBV27|TRBD1|TRBJ2-7
CASSFGQDYEQYF
TGTGCCAGCAGTTTCGGACAGGACTACGAGCAGTACTTC
>few|TRBV21-1|NA|TRBJ2-1
CASRRGGGEQFF
TGTGCCAGCAGGCGAGGAGGGGGTGAGCAGTTCTTC
>NA|TRBV29-1|NA|TRBJ2-7
CSVLIGAYEQYF
TGCAGCGTCCTGATAGGAGCCTACGAGCAGTACTTC
>NA|TRBV5-1|TRBD1|TRBJ1-1
CASRPTGPPNTEAFF
TGCGCCAGCAGGCCGACAGGGCCCCCCAACACTGAAGCTTTCTTT
>NA|TRBV5-6|TRBD1|TRBJ2-1
CASSSTGGPYNEQFF
TGTGCCAGCAGCTCAACAGGGGGCCCTTACAATGAGCAGTTCTTC
>NA|TRBV27|TRBD1|TRBJ1-1
CASRHTGGGTEAFF
TGTGCCAGCAGACATACAGGGGGTGGCACTGAAGCTTTCTTT
>NA|TRBV14|TRBD2|TRBJ2-5
CASSQGAGGQETQYF
TGTGCCAGCAGCCAAGGAGCGGGAGGTCAAGAGACCCAGTACTTC
>NA|TRBV7-8|NA|TRBJ1-4
CASSAPGDVGNEKLFF
TGTGCCAGCAGCGCACCTGGGGACGTAGGGAATGAAAAACTGTTTTTT
>few|TRBV30|NA|TRBJ2-1
CAWSSYIQRQGNEQFF
TGTGCCTGGAGTTCGTATATACAGCGTCAAGGCAATGAGCAGTTCTTC
>NA|TRBV4-3|TRBD1|TRBJ2-1
CASSQGGQGSNNEQFF
TGCGCCAGCAGCCAAGGGGGACAGGGGTCTAACAATGAGCAGTTCTTC
>NA|TRBV7-9|NA|TRBJ2-1
CASSLGSGVSYNEQFF
TGTGCCAGCAGCTTGGGATCCGGGGTCTCCTACAATGAGCAGTTCTTC
>NA|TRBV13|NA|TRBJ2-7
CASSIGPQGEQYF
TGTGCCAGCAGTATAGGACCCCAGGGCGAGCAGTACTTC
>NA|TRBV13|TRBD2|TRBJ2-1
CASSPGLGRNEQFF
TGTGCCAGCAGCCCCGGACTAGGTAGGAATGAGCAGTTCTTC
>few|TRBV29-1|NA|TRBJ2-1
CSVAEGPSFNEQFF
TGCAGCGTTGCGGAGGGGCCCTCGTTTAATGAGCAGTTCTTC
>NA|TRBV14|TRBD1|TRBJ2-3
CASSPSGTGLSSTDTQYF
TGTGCCAGCAGCCCTTCCGGGACAGGACTCTCTAGCACAGATACGCAGTATTTT
>few|TRBV18|TRBD2|TRBJ2-1
CASSPTSGSYNEQFF
TGTGCCAGCTCACCTACTAGCGGGAGCTACAATGAGCAGTTCTTC
>few|TRBV5-1|TRBD1|TRBJ1-5
CASSLEGQGDYQPQHF
TGCGCCAGCAGCTTGGAAGGACAGGGCGATTATCAGCCCCAGCATTTT
>NA|TRBV28|NA|TRBJ2-1
CASSTPVPGSEQFF
TGTGCCAGCAGTACCCCCGTCCCCGGGTCTGAGCAGTTCTTC
>once|TRBV4-1|NA|TRBJ2-1
CASSQNREVYNEQFF
TGCGCCAGCAGCCAGAACAGGGAAGTCTACAATGAGCAGTTCTTC
>once|TRBV5-1|TRBD1|TRBJ1-2
CASSPVGGQGSYGYTF
TGCGCCAGCAGCCCCGTCGGAGGACAGGGATCTTATGGCTACACCTTC
>few|TRBV5-1|NA|TRBJ2-1
CASSLADNEQFF
TGCGCCAGCAGCTTGGCGGACAATGAGCAGTTCTTC
>few|TRBV29-1|NA|TRBJ2-7
CSVEWESYEQYF
TGCAGCGTTGAATGGGAGTCCTACGAGCAGTACTTC
>NA|TRBV7-9|NA|TRBJ2-7
CASSLAWGYEQYF
TGTGCCAGCAGCTTAGCGTGGGGCTACGAGCAGTACTTC
>NA|TRBV5-4|TRBD2|TRBJ2-7
CASSPGTSGGLGEQYF
TGTGCCAGCAGCCCGGGGACTAGCGGGGGACTAGGGGAGCAGTACTTC
>NA|TRBV7-9|NA|TRBJ2-2
CASTPMGELFF
TGTGCCAGCACCCCGATGGGGGAGCTGTTTTTT
>NA|TRBV7-9|NA|TRBJ2-1
CASSLFPLGTYNEQFF
TGTGCCAGCAGCTTATTTCCCTTAGGCACCTACAATGAGCAGTTCTTC
>NA|TRBV29-1|NA|TRBJ2-4
CSVDRQEVRGNIQYF
TGCAGCGTTGACCGACAGGAGGTTAGGGGGAACATTCAGTACTTC
>NA|TRBV29-1|NA|TRBJ1-2
CSVEVRENGYTF
TGCAGCGTTGAAGTCAGGGAGAATGGCTACACCTTC
>NA|TRBV7-9|NA|TRBJ2-1
CASSPMGGDEQFF
TGTGCCAGCAGCCCCATGGGGGGCGATGAGCAGTTCTTC
>NA|TRBV29-1|NA|TRBJ1-3
CSVDPGLSGNTIYF
TGCAGCGTTGACCCAGGACTCTCTGGAAACACCATATATTTT
>few|TRBV28|NA|TRBJ2-7
CASSSPGQESSYEQYF
TGTGCCAGCAGTTCCCCCGGGCAGGAAAGCTCCTACGAGCAGTACTTC
>NA|TRBV27|NA|TRBJ2-1
CASSFNGNEQFF
TGTGCCAGCAGTTTCAACGGGAATGAGCAGTTCTTC
>NA|TRBV2|NA|TRBJ2-5
CATHLGQVETQYF
TGTGCCACCCATCTAGGCCAGGTGGAGACCCAGTACTTC
>NA|TRBV18|TRBD2|TRBJ2-7
CASSPSRSRTSFSEQYF
TGTGCCAGCTCACCGTCACGCTCTAGGACTAGTTTCTCCGAGCAGTACTTC
>NA|TRBV7-6|NA|TRBJ1-6
CASRFAGENSPLHF
TGTGCCAGCAGATTCGCAGGGGAAAATTCACCCCTCCACTTT
>few|TRBV21-1|NA|TRBJ2-7
CASSKPGQGFYEQYF
TGTGCCAGCAGCAAACCGGGACAGGGATTCTACGAGCAGTACTTC
>few|TRBV10-3|NA|TRBJ2-7
CAISEPDSKGLEQYF
TGTGCCATCAGTGAGCCGGACAGCAAGGGACTCGAGCAGTACTTC
>NA|TRBV18|NA|TRBJ1-1
CASSAGTEAFF
TGTGCCAGCTCAGCCGGGACAGAAGCTTTCTTT
>few|TRBV5-1|NA|TRBJ1-1
CASSPGHRNTEAFF
TGCGCCAGCAGCCCGGGACACAGGAACACTGAAGCTTTCTTT
>NA|TRBV29-1|NA|TRBJ2-1
CSVEVGSFREQFF
TGCAGCGTTGAGGTCGGCAGTTTCCGTGAGCAGTTCTTC
>NA|TRBV11-2|NA|TRBJ2-5
CASTPIYGYQETQYF
TGTGCCAGCACCCCGATCTATGGGTACCAAGAGACCCAGTACTTC
>few|TRBV11-2|NA|TRBJ2-1
CASSLGWGPGGNEQFF
TGTGCCAGCAGCTTAGGCTGGGGGCCCGGAGGCAATGAGCAGTTCTTC
>NA|TRBV4-3|TRBD1|TRBJ2-7
CASSQEYGTGYEQYF
TGCGCCAGCAGCCAAGAATACGGGACAGGCTACGAGCAGTACTTC
>NA|TRBV5-6|NA|TRBJ2-2
CASSPFGSNTGELFF
TGTGCCAGCAGCCCTTTCGGGAGCAACACCGGGGAGCTGTTTTTT
>NA|TRBV5-1|NA|TRBJ2-7
CASSPGYDEQYF
TGCGCCAGCAGCCCCGGCTACGACGAGCAGTACTTC